This T cell receptor beta chain derives from a study of T cells after yellow fever vaccination. Study conclusions and caveats: Boosting was followed by the reappearance of most primary-vaccination clones (approximately 97% CD4, 85% to 90% CD8). It was a weaker secondary response, yet one that peaked faster, at day 5 versus 15.

Production of TCR cDNA was by 5'RACE template switching, which also added a universal primer site and UMIs. TCRdb reprocessed the 5' RACE reads with MiXCR, giving one entry per CDR3 protein. The sample holds 150,000 or so distinct CDR3 sequences; about 7% are singletons and the top ten take approximately 0.67%. With respect to this clonotype: The antigen is not known.

The CDR3 runs 16 residues. The V and J ends lost 4 bases and 3 bases, in that order; junction bases with no gene match: 8. The germline gives CDR1 MNHEY, CDR2 SMNVEV (reference sequence). Sequenced here: CD4+ T cells sorted from PBMCs, sampled 10 days after the yellow fever booster vaccination. The sequence was collected from a man aged 25 to 45 who received the YFV17D yellow fever vaccine. This chain uses TRBV27 with TRBJ1-1; 10 positions agree with TRBD1. CDR3 region: CASSSGQGKSYTEAFF. In DNA form, the CDR3 reads TGTGCCAGCAGTTCGGGACAGGGGAAATCGTACACTGAAGCTTTCTTT.